This TCR beta chain was profiled in a study of blood T cell repertoires in COVID-19. Overall study context: Researchers got acute and convalescent COVID-19 samples from the United States, Italy and Spain.

One Seattle source followed patients from active infection through their disease course. CDR1 is KGHSH and CDR2 is LQKENI in the germline V gene. The CDR3 spans 15 residues. V was clipped by 5 bases and J by 1 base; unmatched bases: 3. Sequencing used immunoSEQ multiplex PCR; TCRdb keeps in-frame clones, though not all of them. The sample shows 150,000 to 200,000 clones, about four fifths of them seen only once. Source material: peripheral blood. The TCR sequence derives from an elderly woman with COVID-19, enrolled during active disease. V is TRBV18 and J is TRBJ2-2; 8 nucleotides agree with TRBD1. CDR3 region: CASSYGTGNTGELFF. In DNA, the CDR3 is TGTGCCAGCTCATACGGGACAGGGAACACCGGGGAGCTGTTTTTT.